The clone carrying this T cell receptor (beta chain) was seen at least ten times. The CDR3 is 14 residues long. Germline V gives CDR1 MNHNS, CDR2 SASEGT. V shed 7 bases and J shed 0 bases, with 12 bases lying between them. These data belong to a study of molecular identifiers for immune sequencing clone quantification. Using its own MiXCR run on the PCR reads, TCRdb lists one record per CDR3 protein. The table lists 40,000 to 45,000 distinct CDR3 sequences, around 21% of them singletons. The clonotype comes from a human donor in good health. Some libraries in this study had Jurkat cell RNA spiked in. The chain is built from TRBV6-1 and TRBJ1-1; D is unresolved. Sequences were obtained from naive CD8+ T cells from blood, with Jurkat cell RNA spiked in. Subset here: FACS-sorted CD8+CD4-CCR7+CD45RA+ naive T cells. The DNA for the CDR3 is TGTGCCAGCATCCCAGACCTTTTGAACACTGAAGCTTTCTTT. Amino acid sequence: CASIPDLLNTEAFF.